This is a list of T cell receptor beta chains from one sample in a study of OX40 agonist ivuxolimab in advanced cancers. Some clones are missing from TCRdb's copy, which holds only in-frame ones; the method was immunoSEQ multiplex PCR. The sample holds about 94,000 clones, around 90% seen once. The specimen comprised CD4+ or CD8+ T cells sorted from blood, sampled in a trial of the OX40 agonist ivuxolimab. All receptors come from an adult with an advanced solid tumor such as melanoma, head and neck, liver or kidney cancer. Each CDR3 is given with its conserved first and last residue. D genes are given only for firm matches. A row's size may be missing; if present it is once, few, many or a size class.

d_gene: .
v_gene: TRBV6-1
j_gene: TRBJ1-2
abundance: .
CDR3nt: TGTGCCAGCATAGGGGTTGGGAACTATGGCTACACCTTC
CDR3aa: CASIGVGNYGYTF

d_gene: .
v_gene: TRBV19
j_gene: TRBJ2-3
abundance: .
CDR3nt: TGTGCCAGTAGTAGATCTACCAGTATGGATACGCAGTATTTT
CDR3aa: CASSRSTSMDTQYF

d_gene: TRBD1
v_gene: TRBV6-5
j_gene: TRBJ1-6
abundance: .
CDR3nt: TGTGCCAGCAGTTACGCCGCCGGGACAGGAAATTCACCCCTCCACTTT
CDR3aa: CASSYAAGTGNSPLHF

d_gene: .
v_gene: TRBV6-1
j_gene: TRBJ1-5
abundance: .
CDR3nt: TGTGCCAGCAGTGAAGCGCTTCAGAGGTTTCGTAGCAATCAGCCCCAGCATTTT
CDR3aa: CASSEALQRFRSNQPQHF

d_gene: .
v_gene: TRBV9
j_gene: TRBJ2-3
abundance: .
CDR3nt: TGTGCCAGCAGCGGAGCGAGCACAGATACGCAGTATTTT
CDR3aa: CASSGASTDTQYF

d_gene: .
v_gene: TRBV14
j_gene: TRBJ2-2
abundance: .
CDR3nt: TGTGCCAGCAGCCAAGAGGGTGGCACCGGGGAGCTGTTTTTT
CDR3aa: CASSQEGGTGELFF

d_gene: TRBD1
v_gene: TRBV4-3
j_gene: TRBJ2-1
abundance: .
CDR3nt: TGCGCCAGCAGCCAACTGGACAGGGGCGACAATGAGCAGTTCTTC
CDR3aa: CASSQLDRGDNEQFF

d_gene: TRBD2
v_gene: TRBV4-1
j_gene: TRBJ2-5
abundance: .
CDR3nt: TGCGCCAGCAGCCGGGCGGCTAGCGGGGGGGCCGGGGAGACCCAGTACTTC
CDR3aa: CASSRAASGGAGETQYF

d_gene: TRBD1
v_gene: TRBV9
j_gene: TRBJ2-5
abundance: .
CDR3nt: TGTGCCAGCAGCGTATCGGGACAGGGGGAGACCCAGTACTTC
CDR3aa: CASSVSGQGETQYF

d_gene: TRBD2
v_gene: TRBV7-2
j_gene: TRBJ2-3
abundance: once
CDR3nt: TGTGCCAGCAGCTTAGTGGGGACTAGCGGGGGCACAGATACGCAGTATTTT
CDR3aa: CASSLVGTSGGTDTQYF

d_gene: .
v_gene: TRBV7-2
j_gene: TRBJ2-1
abundance: .
CDR3nt: TGTGCCAGCAGCAACCAGGGCGGAGTCTACAATGAGCAGTTCTTC
CDR3aa: CASSNQGGVYNEQFF

d_gene: .
v_gene: TRBV5-4
j_gene: TRBJ1-1
abundance: .
CDR3nt: TGTGCCAGCAGCTTTAACAGGGCAAATGAAGCTTTCTTT
CDR3aa: CASSFNRANEAFF

d_gene: .
v_gene: TRBV12-2
j_gene: TRBJ1-2
abundance: .
CDR3nt: TGTGCAAGTCGCTCAAAGTGTTGGGACATCAACATCAACTATGGCTACACCTTC
CDR3aa: CASRSKCWDININYGYTF

d_gene: TRBD2
v_gene: TRBV5-4
j_gene: TRBJ2-2
abundance: once
CDR3nt: TGTGCCAGCAGCTTGGGACTAGCGGGGGCGAACACCGGGGAGCTGTTTTTT
CDR3aa: CASSLGLAGANTGELFF

d_gene: .
v_gene: TRBV14
j_gene: TRBJ1-2
abundance: .
CDR3nt: TGTGCCAGCAGCCAGGACAGAACTAACTATGGCTACACCTTC
CDR3aa: CASSQDRTNYGYTF

d_gene: TRBD1
v_gene: TRBV27
j_gene: TRBJ1-2
abundance: .
CDR3nt: TGTGCCAGCAGGGGACAGGTCTATGGCTACACCTTC
CDR3aa: CASRGQVYGYTF

d_gene: TRBD2
v_gene: TRBV11-3
j_gene: TRBJ2-5
abundance: .
CDR3nt: TGTGCCAGCAGCTTCGGCGGGGGGAGGGAGACCCAGTACTTC
CDR3aa: CASSFGGGRETQYF

d_gene: TRBD2
v_gene: TRBV6-5
j_gene: TRBJ2-5
abundance: once
CDR3nt: TGTGCCAGCAGTTACCCCGGACTAGCGGGGGGAGAGACCCAGTACTTC
CDR3aa: CASSYPGLAGGETQYF

d_gene: .
v_gene: TRBV6-6
j_gene: TRBJ1-6
abundance: .
CDR3nt: TGTGCCAGCAGTGATCCGGCAGTCCATAATTCACCCCTCCACTTT
CDR3aa: CASSDPAVHNSPLHF

d_gene: .
v_gene: TRBV7-9
j_gene: TRBJ2-2
abundance: .
CDR3nt: TGTGCCAGCAGCTTAGAACACGAGCGCGGGGAGCTGTTTTTT
CDR3aa: CASSLEHERGELFF

d_gene: TRBD1
v_gene: TRBV6-6
j_gene: TRBJ1-2
abundance: .
CDR3nt: TGTGCCAGCAGTTTGGGCAGACAGGGAGGTAACTATGGCTACACCTTC
CDR3aa: CASSLGRQGGNYGYTF

d_gene: TRBD2
v_gene: TRBV7-9
j_gene: TRBJ2-3
abundance: .
CDR3nt: TGTGCCAGCAGCTCAAATAGCGGGGGCACAGATACGCAGTATTTT
CDR3aa: CASSSNSGGTDTQYF

d_gene: .
v_gene: TRBV7-7
j_gene: TRBJ2-2
abundance: .
CDR3nt: TGTGCTAGCAGCTTAGACGGGGGAACCGGGGAGCTGTTTTTT
CDR3aa: CASSLDGGTGELFF

d_gene: TRBD1
v_gene: TRBV5-1
j_gene: TRBJ1-2
abundance: .
CDR3nt: TGCGCCAGCAGCTTGGCGACAGGGGAGTACTATGGCTACACCTTC
CDR3aa: CASSLATGEYYGYTF